A selection of T cell receptor beta chains follows, all from one sample in a study of CD8+ T cells in alopecia areata. Some clones are missing from TCRdb's copy, which holds only in-frame ones; the method was immunoSEQ multiplex PCR. The sample has about 190,000 clones, roughly 60% seen once. The source was CD4+ T cells sorted from blood, collected at week 24, from a patient treated with tofacitinib. The receptors shown here come from a human donor with alopecia areata. The CDR3 runs from the conserved cysteine through the conserved F or W. A D gene is named only where the DNA matches it firmly. Rows may omit the clone size; those that give it use once, few, many or a size class.

D gene	clone size	V gene	J gene	CDR3 protein	CDR3 DNA
TRBD1	-	TRBV19	TRBJ1-2	CASSRDRGPGGYGYTF	TGTGCCAGTAGCCGGGACAGGGGCCCCGGAGGGTATGGCTACACCTTC
-	-	TRBV9	TRBJ2-7	CASSASSGSLSHEQYF	TGTGCCAGCAGCGCATCTTCAGGGTCACTCTCCCACGAGCAGTACTTC
-	-	TRBV6-1	TRBJ2-3	CASRRDGYSTDTQYF	TGTGCCAGCAGGCGGGACGGTTATAGCACAGATACGCAGTATTTT
TRBD1	-	TRBV2	TRBJ1-1	CASMGQGSRNTEAFF	TGTGCCAGCATGGGACAGGGTTCGAGGAACACTGAAGCTTTCTTT
-	few	TRBV18	TRBJ1-1	CASSTKDGSEAFF	TGTGCCAGCTCAACGAAGGACGGCTCTGAAGCTTTCTTT
-	-	TRBV30	TRBJ1-2	CAWSVALHGYTF	TGTGCCTGGAGTGTGGCCTTGCATGGCTACACCTTC
-	-	TRBV29-1	TRBJ2-7	CSVEDPGAYEQYF	TGCAGCGTTGAAGATCCGGGAGCCTACGAGCAGTACTTC
-	few	TRBV29-1	TRBJ1-2	CSVVRDDHGYTF	TGCAGCGTTGTCAGGGACGACCATGGCTACACCTTC
-	-	TRBV4-3	TRBJ2-1	CASSQDTREQFF	TGCGCCAGCAGCCAAGATACCAGGGAGCAGTTCTTC
-	many	TRBV2	TRBJ1-2	CASSEYLAARVGYTF	TGTGCCAGCAGTGAATACTTGGCAGCCAGGGTCGGCTACACCTTC
-	once	TRBV30	TRBJ2-7	CAWSITPGISYEQYF	TGTGCCTGGAGTATAACGCCTGGGATCTCCTACGAGCAGTACTTC
TRBD2	once	TRBV4-3	TRBJ2-3	CASSQRLAGGAVPNTQYF	TGCGCCAGCAGCCAAAGACTAGCGGGGGGGGCCGTCCCTAATACGCAGTATTTT
-	-	TRBV15	TRBJ2-7	CATSPPYEQYF	TGTGCCACCAGCCCCCCCTACGAGCAGTACTTC
-	-	TRBV29-1	TRBJ1-1	CSAGRIFNTEAFF	TGCAGCGCGGGGCGTATTTTTAACACTGAAGCTTTCTTT
-	many	TRBV7-2	TRBJ1-1	CASSSQRGAGGAFF	TGTGCCAGCAGCTCCCAAAGGGGGGCGGGTGGAGCTTTCTTT
-	-	TRBV25-1	TRBJ1-1	CASSDLRGSRAFF	TGTGCCAGCAGTGACTTGAGGGGTTCTCGGGCTTTCTTT
-	-	TRBV5-4	TRBJ2-2	CASSLEGPTGELFF	TGTGCCAGCAGCTTGGAGGGACCGACCGGGGAGCTGTTTTTT
TRBD1	-	TRBV9	TRBJ1-2	CASSSRVTGGDTYGYTF	TGTGCCAGCAGCTCTCGTGTCACAGGGGGCGATACCTATGGCTACACCTTC
-	few	TRBV7-2	TRBJ1-1	CASSLQKLNTEAFF	TGTGCCAGCAGCCTACAAAAGCTGAACACTGAAGCTTTCTTT
TRBD1	once	TRBV9	TRBJ1-6	CASSPEGAYNSPLHF	TGTGCCAGCAGCCCCGAGGGGGCTTATAATTCACCCCTCCACTTT
-	-	TRBV30	TRBJ1-2	CAWNRESGGYTF	TGTGCCTGGAACAGGGAGAGTGGTGGCTACACCTTC
-	-	TRBV29-1	TRBJ2-6	CSVENSGANVLTF	TGCAGCGTTGAGAACTCTGGGGCCAACGTCCTGACTTTC
-	-	TRBV9	TRBJ2-1	CASSVSGGYNEQFF	TGTGCCAGCAGCGTGTCAGGGGGGTACAATGAGCAGTTCTTC
TRBD1	-	TRBV6-1	TRBJ1-4	CASRWMTGNEKLFF	TGTGCCAGCAGGTGGATGACAGGGAATGAAAAACTGTTTTTT
-	few	TRBV28	TRBJ1-1	CASRSVGTEAFF	TGTGCCAGCCGATCAGTAGGCACTGAAGCTTTCTTT
-	few	TRBV6-1	TRBJ2-5	CASADRETQYF	TGTGCCAGTGCGGACCGAGAGACCCAGTACTTC
-	-	TRBV7-9	TRBJ2-7	CASSLTPGDYEQYF	TGTGCCAGCAGCTTAACCCCAGGGGACTACGAGCAGTACTTC
TRBD1	-	TRBV2	TRBJ2-3	CASRVEQGLDTQYF	TGTGCCAGCAGGGTGGAACAGGGGTTAGATACGCAGTATTTT
TRBD1	-	TRBV2	TRBJ2-3	CASGQGSVTDTQYF	TGTGCCAGTGGACAGGGATCGGTCACAGATACGCAGTATTTT
TRBD1	once	TRBV4-3	TRBJ2-2	CASSQYPGTGTGELFF	TGCGCCAGCAGCCAGTACCCCGGGACAGGGACCGGGGAGCTGTTTTTT
-	once	TRBV4-3	TRBJ1-1	CASSLTPKANTEAFF	TGCGCCAGCAGCCTGACACCCAAAGCGAACACTGAAGCTTTCTTT
TRBD1	-	TRBV27	TRBJ2-5	CASRDRGTETQYF	TGTGCCAGCAGAGACAGGGGCACGGAGACCCAGTACTTC
-	-	TRBV15	TRBJ2-2	CATSIPAGFGELFF	TGTGCCACCAGCATCCCGGCGGGTTTCGGGGAGCTGTTTTTT
-	-	TRBV30	TRBJ1-1	CAWSVSQRAEAFF	TGTGCCTGGAGTGTCTCCCAAAGAGCTGAAGCTTTCTTT
TRBD2	-	TRBV19	TRBJ2-1	CASSSRTSGSYNEQFF	TGTGCCAGTAGTTCACGCACTAGCGGGTCCTACAATGAGCAGTTCTTC
-	-	TRBV29-1	TRBJ1-5	CSVLASNQPQHF	TGCAGCGTTCTCGCGAGCAATCAGCCCCAGCATTTT
-	-	TRBV6-5	TRBJ1-2	CASSYSSGNYGYTF	TGTGCCAGCAGTTACTCGTCAGGGAACTATGGCTACACCTTC
TRBD1	few	TRBV2	TRBJ1-2	CASSSSGTEYGYTF	TGTGCCAGCAGTAGCTCCGGGACAGAGTATGGCTACACCTTC
-	-	TRBV2	TRBJ1-1	CASSRQSSSTEAFF	TGTGCCAGCAGTAGGCAGTCAAGTTCCACTGAAGCTTTCTTT
-	once	TRBV30	TRBJ1-4	CAQRQGTNEKLFF	TGTGCCCAACGCCAGGGCACTAATGAAAAACTGTTTTTT
-	-	TRBV14	TRBJ1-1	CASSRAGRNTEAFF	TGTGCCAGCAGCCGCGCGGGGCGGAACACTGAAGCTTTCTTT
-	-	TRBV29-1	TRBJ2-3	CSVSGGVPDTQYF	TGCAGCGTTTCAGGGGGGGTTCCAGATACGCAGTATTTT
-	-	TRBV15	TRBJ1-6	CATSRVGLNSSPLHF	TGTGCCACCAGCAGAGTAGGGTTGAACTCTTCACCCCTCCACTTT